A single sample gave rise to the 10 T cell receptor beta chains below, sequenced in a study of T cell responses to AZD1222 COVID-19 vaccine. Libraries were prepared by immunoSEQ multiplex PCR; TCRdb keeps only in-frame clonotypes and omits some of them. The sample contains around 180,000 clones, roughly nine tenths of which appear only once. Specimen: peripheral blood, collected on day 0 of AZD1222 vaccination. The receptors come from an adult in good health.

This chain connects TRBV14 to TRBJ1-6; possible D gene TRBD1, 5 bases. This CDR3 region has 14 residues. V lost 6 bases and J lost 3, with 9 bases in between. Germline CDR1 and CDR2: SGHDN and FVKESK. The CDR3 bases are TGTGCCAGCAGACGGGACCACTATAATTCACCCCTCCACTTT. Protein: CASRRDHYNSPLHF. The entire variable domain, with the rest obtained from reference TRBV14 and TRBJ1-6, is as follows: EAGVTQFPSHSVIEKGQTVTLRCDPISGHDNLYWYRRVMGKEIKFLLHFVKESKQDESGMPNNRFLAERTGGTYSTLKVQPAELEDSGVYFCASRRDHYNSPLHFGNGTRLTVT.

The J gene is TRBJ2-2, the V gene TRBV4-2; TRBD1 aligns across 7 bases. The CDR3 sequence is 16 residues long. The germline gives CDR1 LGHNA, CDR2 YNFKEQ. V lost 0 bases and J lost 4; bases outside the gene matches: 5. Written as DNA, the CDR3 is TGTGCCAGCAGCCAAGATCGGTGGGACAGCACCGGGGAGCTGTTTTTT. It yields the protein CASSQDRWDSTGELFF.

The chain carries TRBV18 and TRBJ1-6; TRBD1 matches 10 bases. Germline CDR1 is KGHSH and CDR2 is LQKENI. This CDR3 spans 14 amino acids. J gave up 8 bases and V 4 bases, and 2 bases lay outside the gene matches. The CDR3 DNA reads as TGTGCCAGCTCACGGACAGGGGGTGATTCACCCCTCCACTTT. Encoded protein: CASSRTGGDSPLHF.

The CDR3 nucleotides read TGTGCCAGCAAGAGCAACAATGAGCAGTTCTTC. This codes for CASKSNNEQFF. The genes are TRBV9 and TRBJ2-1; D is unresolved. CDR3 length: 11 amino acids. The germline gives CDR1 SGDLS, CDR2 YYNGEE. V lost 6 bases, J lost 5 bases, and 6 bases lay in between.

This chain links TRBV29-1 with TRBJ2-7; tentatively, D is TRBD2 (6 bases). Germline CDR1 and CDR2: SQVTM and ANQGSEA. The CDR3 has 14 amino acids. Trimming removed 5 bases at V and 0 bases at J, with 14 bases between. This CDR3 reads CSVSAGRSSYEQYF. CDR3 nucleotide sequence: TGCAGCGTTTCAGCGGGCCGGAGCTCCTACGAGCAGTACTTC.

The chain links TRBV3-1 (or the pseudogene TRBV3-2) to TRBJ1-6; TRBD1 is a possible D gene (5 bases). The V gene lost 4 bases and the J gene lost 7 bases, with 14 bases spanning the gap. The germline V gene encodes CDR1 LGHDT and CDR2 YNNKEL (reference sequence). The CDR3 consists of 15 residues. The CDR3 nucleotides are TGTGCCAGCAGCCCAAGACAGAGCTCCAATTCACCCCTCCACTTT. Its protein product is CASSPRQSSNSPLHF.

The J gene is TRBJ2-7, the V gene TRBV18, with D perhaps matching TRBD1 (6 bases). Trimming removed 0 bases from V and 3 bases from J, with 9 bases in between. Germline values: CDR1 KGHSH, CDR2 LQKENI. The CDR3 spans 14 residues. The CDR3: CASSPPTGIYEQYF. CDR3 DNA: TGTGCCAGCTCACCACCGACAGGAATCTACGAGCAGTACTTC.

The J gene is TRBJ2-7, the V gene TRBV4-1, with D tentatively TRBD1 or TRBD2 (5 bases each). V was trimmed by 2 bases and J by 0 bases, leaving 11 bases between them. This CDR3 is built from 15 residues. Germline V gives CDR1 MGHRA, CDR2 YSYEKL. CDR3 nucleotides: TGCGCCAGCAGCCAAATAGAGGGGAGCTCCTACGAGCAGTACGTC. Translating it yields CASSQIEGSSYEQYV.

The V call is TRBV7-2, the J call TRBJ1-2, with 10 bases that match TRBD1. V lost 3 bases and J lost 3; bases outside the gene matches: 1. Germline-derived CDR1 and CDR2 are SGHTA and FQGNSA. This CDR3 is built from 14 residues. The CDR3 spells CASSLTGGHYGYTF. The CDR3 region has the DNA TGTGCCAGCAGCTTGACAGGGGGCCACTATGGCTACACCTTC.

The chain is built from TRBV12-5 and TRBJ2-1; D possibly matches TRBD1 or TRBD2 (5 bases each). CDR1 is LGHNT, CDR2 FRNRAP, per germline. V was trimmed by 6 bases and J by 0 bases, leaving 15 bases between them. The CDR3 is 16 amino acids. CDR3: CASGQNEGPSYNEQFF. Here the CDR3 DNA reads TGTGCTAGTGGCCAGAATGAGGGGCCCTCCTACAATGAGCAGTTCTTC.